This T cell receptor (beta chain) was sequenced for a study of cytomegalovirus exposure and HLA in healthy donors. Study-level background: Most donors, more than 80% of over 350 genotyped, fell in the Caucasian-associated ancestry cluster. Study-wide results and caveats: Specific recognition of CMV antigens was confirmed in vitro for three chains (all CMV-associated). Among TCR beta chains, those listed as cytomegalovirus-associated numbered roughly 150.

This CDR3 comprises 12 residues. V lost 2 bases and J lost 4, with 9 bases in between. The germline gives CDR1 SQVTM, CDR2 ANQGSEA. This clone was recorded only once. The antigen is undetermined. PCR used 60 Vbeta primers and 13 Jbeta primers. Authors' processing steps: Later, an analysis found about 83 million unique TCR beta chains, and 9.5 million to 11 million of these were shared. The method was immunoSEQ multiplex PCR; TCRdb's version includes in-frame clones alone and lacks a portion of them. D and trimming come from the DNA, and the V and J calls and clone size come from that table. The data show 150,000 to 200,000 clones, around 80% seen once.

This sequence was found in a woman younger than 35 in good health and CMV-seropositive. The chain recombines TRBV29-1 with TRBJ2-7; D perhaps matches TRBD1 (5 bases). The sample comprised PBMCs. CDR3 protein: CSVESGLYEQYF. In DNA form, the CDR3 reads TGCAGCGTTGAATCAGGGCTGTACGAGCAGTACTTC.